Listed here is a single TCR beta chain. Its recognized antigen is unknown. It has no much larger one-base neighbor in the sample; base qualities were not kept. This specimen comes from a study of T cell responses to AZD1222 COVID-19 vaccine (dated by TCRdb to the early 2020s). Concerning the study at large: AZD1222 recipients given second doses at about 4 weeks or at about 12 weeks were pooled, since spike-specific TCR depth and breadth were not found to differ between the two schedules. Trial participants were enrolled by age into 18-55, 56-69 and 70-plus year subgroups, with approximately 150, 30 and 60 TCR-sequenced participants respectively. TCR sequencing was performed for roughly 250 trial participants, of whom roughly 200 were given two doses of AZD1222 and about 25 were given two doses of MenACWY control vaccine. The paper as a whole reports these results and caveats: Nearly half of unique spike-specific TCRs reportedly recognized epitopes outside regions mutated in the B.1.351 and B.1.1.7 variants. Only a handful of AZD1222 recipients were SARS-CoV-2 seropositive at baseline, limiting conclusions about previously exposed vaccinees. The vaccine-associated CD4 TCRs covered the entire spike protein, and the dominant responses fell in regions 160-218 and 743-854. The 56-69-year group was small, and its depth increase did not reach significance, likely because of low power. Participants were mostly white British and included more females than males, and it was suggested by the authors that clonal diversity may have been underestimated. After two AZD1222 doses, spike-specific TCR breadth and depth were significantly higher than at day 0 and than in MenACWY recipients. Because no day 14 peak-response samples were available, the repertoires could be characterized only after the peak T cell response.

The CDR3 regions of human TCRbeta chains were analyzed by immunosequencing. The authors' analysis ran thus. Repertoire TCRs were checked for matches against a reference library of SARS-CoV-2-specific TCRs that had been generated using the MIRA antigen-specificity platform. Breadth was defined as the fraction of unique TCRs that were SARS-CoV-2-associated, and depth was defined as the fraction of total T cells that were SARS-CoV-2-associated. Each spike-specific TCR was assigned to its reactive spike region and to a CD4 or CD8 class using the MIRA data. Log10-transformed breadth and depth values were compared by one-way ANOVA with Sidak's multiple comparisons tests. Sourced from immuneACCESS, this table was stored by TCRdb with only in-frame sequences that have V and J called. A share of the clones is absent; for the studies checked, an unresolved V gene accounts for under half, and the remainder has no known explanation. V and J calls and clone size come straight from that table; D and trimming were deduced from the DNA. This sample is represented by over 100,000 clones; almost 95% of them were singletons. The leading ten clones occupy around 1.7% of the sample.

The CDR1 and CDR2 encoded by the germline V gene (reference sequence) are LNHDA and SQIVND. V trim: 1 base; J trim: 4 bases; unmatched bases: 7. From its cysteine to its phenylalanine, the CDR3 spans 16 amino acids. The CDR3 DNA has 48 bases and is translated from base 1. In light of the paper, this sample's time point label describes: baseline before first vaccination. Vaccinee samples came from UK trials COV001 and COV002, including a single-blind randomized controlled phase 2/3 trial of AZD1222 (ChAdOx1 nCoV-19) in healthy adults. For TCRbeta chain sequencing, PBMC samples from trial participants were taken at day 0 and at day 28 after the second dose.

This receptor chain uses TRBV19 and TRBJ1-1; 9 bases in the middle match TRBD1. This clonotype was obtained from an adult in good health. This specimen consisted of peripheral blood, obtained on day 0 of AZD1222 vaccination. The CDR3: CASSIAGQGKGTEAFF. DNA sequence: TGTGCCAGTAGTATAGCAGGACAGGGGAAAGGCACTGAAGCTTTCTTT.